This TCR beta chain was recovered during a study of beta chain features in type 1 diabetes. The CDR3 contains 13 residues. Trimming stripped 0 bases from V and 5 bases from J, with 7 bases between. The V gene's germline CDR1 is SGHRS and CDR2 YFSETQ. Naive, central memory, regulatory and stem cell-like memory cells within the CD4+ compartment were sorted using CD45RO/CCR7/CD25/CD127/CD95/CD27. As concerns this clone: Its matching antigen is unknown.

Reverse transcribing all isolated RNA meant expressed TCRB transcripts were sequenced. The method was immunoSEQ multiplex PCR; TCRdb's version includes in-frame clones alone and lacks a portion of them. Seen here are about 640,000 clones, around 12% observed once, and the top ten hold 0.09% to 0.15%. General study points: In every one of the four CD4+ subsets, TCRB CDR3s were moderately but significantly shorter in Type 1 diabetes patients. Diminished insertions and augmented deletions at VDJ junctions characterized type 1 diabetes patients. Compared to healthy donors, patients appeared to have naive, central memory and Treg TCRB repertoires that were more alike.

The sample was naive CD4+ T cells from blood. The clonotype originates from a man aged 25-45 years with type 1 diabetes. The rearrangement links TRBV5-1 to TRBJ2-3; D not certain. The CDR3, as DNA: TGCGCCAGCAGCTTGGTCTCCGAAGATACGCAGTATTTT. This translates into CASSLVSEDTQYF.